The 19 T cell receptor beta chains given below trace back to one sample, sequenced in a study of CD8+ T cells in alopecia areata. Once RNA had been extracted, it was reverse transcribed into cDNA to act as the sequencing template. Assay: immunoSEQ multiplex PCR; the TCRdb copy retains only in-frame clones and omits some. Here the sample spans hundreds of thousands of clones, around two fifths being singletons. Treatment noted: oral pan-JAK inhibitor, 5-10 mg twice daily. Here the sequenced sample was CD4+ T cells sorted from blood, taken around week 31, from a patient treated with tofacitinib. The receptors here all came from a human donor with alopecia areata.

This chain uses TRBV6-1 with TRBJ1-5; maybe TRBD1 (6 bases). Germline V lookup: CDR1 MNHNS, CDR2 SASEGT. The length of the CDR3 is 11 residues. V was pared by 7 bases and J by 11 bases, with 12 bases between. The CDR3 DNA reads as TGTGCCAGCATAGGGACATATTCCCAGCATTTT. Its translation is CASIGTYSQHF.

This rearrangement joins TRBV2 to TRBJ1-1, with D perhaps matching TRBD1 (5 bases). CDR1 is SNHLY, CDR2 FYNNEI, per germline. CDR3 length: 13 residues. Trimming shortened V by 2 bases and J by 3 bases, and 7 bases separated the two germline ends. The CDR3 loop reads CASSEQQDTEAFF. CDR3 nucleotide sequence: TGTGCCAGCAGTGAACAACAGGACACTGAAGCTTTCTTT.

Worth noting for this clone: Other DNA sequences within the sample encode an identical CDR3. CDR3 sequence: CAWSVQGDTQYF. As DNA, the CDR3 is TGTGCCTGGAGTGTACAAGGGGATACGCAGTATTTT. The chain employs TRBV30 and TRBJ2-3; D uncertain. There are 12 residues in the CDR3. Germline V gene sequence: CDR1 GTSNPN, CDR2 SVGIG (reference sequence). With 0 bases removed from V and 6 bases from J, the gap between germline ends came to 7 bases.

This sequence joins TRBV29-1 and TRBJ2-1; D unresolved. Trimming shortened V by 3 bases and J by 8 bases, and 5 bases separated the two germline ends. There are 10 residues in the CDR3. The germline gives CDR1 SQVTM, CDR2 ANQGSEA. As DNA, the CDR3 is TGCAGCGTTGAGTTGGATGAGCAGTTCTTC. Protein: CSVELDEQFF.

The V call is TRBV6-1, the J call TRBJ2-1, with 11 bases that match TRBD2. Germline assignment: CDR1 MNHNS and CDR2 SASEGT. The ends lost 6 bases at V and 7 bases at J; junction bases unmatched: 5. The CDR3 contains 14 residues. Here the CDR3 DNA reads TGTGCCAGCAGCTATTCTAGCGGGGGGAATGAGCAGTTCTTC. Its translation is CASSYSSGGNEQFF.

The chain uses TRBV7-6 and TRBJ2-1; D gene ambiguous. Germline CDR1 and CDR2: SGHVS and FNYEAQ. The CDR3 has 15 residues. Trimming took 5 bases from V and 0 from J, leaving 11 bases between them. The chain's CDR3 is CASSTLGDSYNEQFF. The CDR3 bases are TGTGCCAGCAGCACACTCGGAGACTCCTACAATGAGCAGTTCTTC.

A single count supports this clone. V usage is TRBV9 and J usage is TRBJ2-7, with TRBD2 identical over 11 bases. J was trimmed by 2 bases and V by 2 bases; bases with no gene match: 9. Germline CDR1 reads SGDLS; CDR2 reads YYNGEE. CDR3 length: 17 amino acids. The CDR3: CASSVGTSGLLTYEQYF. The CDR3 nucleotides read TGTGCCAGCAGCGTGGGGACTAGCGGTTTATTGACCTACGAGCAGTACTTC.

This clone was recorded a few times. The chain combines TRBV6-1 with TRBJ2-1, with D uncertain. This CDR3 region has 11 residues. Germline values: CDR1 MNHNS, CDR2 SASEGT. The V end was cut by 5 bases, the J end by 4 bases, with 3 bases between. CDR3 sequence reads: CASSPYNEQFF. The CDR3 bases are TGTGCCAGCAGTCCTTACAATGAGCAGTTCTTC.

CDR3 in DNA: TGTGCCTGGAGTGTACAGTACAGGGGAGGCGGTGGCTACACCTTC. Translating gives CAWSVQYRGGGGYTF. The rearrangement uses TRBV30 and TRBJ1-2, with 7 positions matching TRBD1. Germline V gene lookup returns CDR1 GTSNPN and CDR2 SVGIG (reference sequence). CDR3 length: 15 residues. The V segment lost 0 bases and the J segment 7 bases; nucleotides outside the gene matches: 11.

V is TRBV4-1 and J is TRBJ2-1; D perhaps matches TRBD2 (6 bases). The CDR3 covers 17 residues. Deletions cut 1 base from V and 4 bases from J, with 17 bases between. Germline V gene data show CDR1 as MGHRA and CDR2 as YSYEKL. The DNA for the CDR3 is TGCGCCAGCAGCCAAGCTCTAGCGCGAACAATGTACAATGAGCAGTTCTTC. This sequence encodes CASSQALARTMYNEQFF.

The rearrangement joins TRBV4-1 to TRBJ2-1, with 11 nucleotides matching TRBD2. This CDR3 has 16 residues. Germline V gene data show CDR1 as MGHRA and CDR2 as YSYEKL. The trim removed 5 bases at V and 3 bases at J, leaving 6 bases unmatched. The DNA for the CDR3 is TGCGCCAGCAGCGTAGGGACTAGCGGTCTCTACAATGAGCAGTTCTTC. This codes for CASSVGTSGLYNEQFF.

This clone was seen at least ten times. The CDR3 coding sequence is TGCGCCAGCAGCTTGAAGACAGCCAGGTTTGACGAGCAGTACTTC. This encodes CASSLKTARFDEQYF. The V and J genes are TRBV5-1 and TRBJ2-7, with TRBD1 as a possible D gene (5 bases). Germline CDR1 reads SGHRS; CDR2 reads YFSETQ. V was cut by 1 base and J by 5 bases, with 16 bases left in between. This CDR3 comprises 15 residues.

This rearrangement joins TRBV2 to TRBJ2-2; D perhaps matches TRBD2 (6 bases). Looked up from germline, CDR1 is SNHLY and CDR2 is FYNNEI. V lost 4 bases and J lost 5, with 11 bases in between. The CDR3 consists of 14 residues. CDR3 bases: TGTGCCAGCAGTGTTCTAGCGCCGACCGGGGAGCTGTTTTTT. This sequence encodes CASSVLAPTGELFF.

The chain has TRBV27 and TRBJ2-5, with 9 bases fitting TRBD1. The CDR3 is made up of 14 amino acids. V shed 4 bases and J 5 bases; nucleotides not matched to a gene: 5. The germline CDR1 and CDR2 sequences are MNHEY and SMNVEV (reference sequence). In DNA, the CDR3 is TGTGCCAGCAGTTGGGACAGGGTGGCGGAGACCCAGTACTTC. Amino acids: CASSWDRVAETQYF.

V usage is TRBV28 and J usage is TRBJ2-1, with TRBD2 matching 12 bases. Germline loops: CDR1 MDHEN, CDR2 SYDVKM. CDR3 size: 17 residues. Germline trimming cut 3 bases from V and 0 bases from J; bases unmatched to any gene: 3. CDR3 DNA sequence: TGTGCCAGCAGTTTTCCGACTAGCGGGAGCTCCTACAATGAGCAGTTCTTC. This translates into CASSFPTSGSSYNEQFF.

The chain carries TRBV6-5 and TRBJ2-3; tentatively, D is TRBD1 (5 bases). Per germline, CDR1 MNHEY and CDR2 SVGAGI. V shed 6 bases and J shed 2 bases, with 12 bases lying between them. The CDR3 has 14 residues. The CDR3 loop reads CASSLRQITDTQYF. CDR3 bases: TGTGCCAGCAGCCTCAGACAGATCACAGATACGCAGTATTTT.

The chain links TRBV27 to TRBJ1-2, with TRBD1 matching 7 bases. Germline trimming cut 9 bases from V and 8 bases from J; bases unmatched to any gene: 18. Germline V gives CDR1 MNHEY, CDR2 SMNVEV (reference sequence). The CDR3 extends over 15 amino acids. This CDR3 is CASLRQGSLSEGYTF. DNA for the CDR3: TGTGCCAGTTTAAGACAGGGAAGCTTGTCGGAAGGCTACACCTTC.

The genes are TRBV5-6 and TRBJ2-7; TRBD1 matches at 10 bases. Germline lookup yields CDR1 SGHDT and CDR2 YYEEEE. V lost 4 bases and J lost 6; bases outside the gene matches: 10. The CDR3 has 15 amino acids. The CDR3 DNA follows: TGTGCCAGCAGCCCAACGGGGACAGGGGACGCCGAGCAGTACTTC. Translation: CASSPTGTGDAEQYF.

This clone has more than one count but fewer than ten. V usage is TRBV7-3 and J usage is TRBJ2-2; 7 positions match TRBD1. The germline gives CDR1 SGHTA, CDR2 FQGTGA. This CDR3 has 16 amino acids. With V trimmed by 0 bases and J by 0 bases, 1 base remained unmatched. DNA for the CDR3: TGTGCCAGCAGCTTAACGCAGGGGGCGAACACCGGGGAGCTGTTTTTT. Residues: CASSLTQGANTGELFF.